This passage covers 17 T cell receptor beta chains from one sample sequenced in a study of blood T cell repertoires in COVID-19. Measured with immunoSEQ multiplex PCR; TCRdb has only the in-frame clones, and not every one. There are more than 55,000 clones in the sample; just under 90% occur only once, and approximately 8.8% lies in the top ten. The sequenced material came from peripheral blood. These receptors all stem from a human donor with active COVID-19. The donor label of this sample is uncertain.

This clone occurred once. This chain joins TRBV6-5 and TRBJ2-3; 8 nucleotides line up with TRBD1. The ends lost 2 bases at V and 2 bases at J; junction bases unmatched: 0. The CDR3 contains 14 residues. Germline assignment: CDR1 MNHEY and CDR2 SVGAGI. DNA of the CDR3: TGTGCCAGCAGTTACCAGGGGGCCACAGATACGCAGTATTTT. It translates to CASSYQGATDTQYF.

The gene calls are TRBV6-5 and TRBJ2-1; TRBD1 matches at 7 bases. V shed 9 bases and J 2 bases; nucleotides not matched to a gene: 4. This CDR3 contains 13 residues. Germline V gives CDR1 MNHEY, CDR2 SVGAGI. The CDR3 coding sequence is TGTGCCAGTGGACAGGACCCCTACAATGAGCAGTTCTTC. The encoded protein is CASGQDPYNEQFF.

V usage is TRBV2 and J usage is TRBJ1-4, with D perhaps TRBD1 (5 bases). The germline V gene has CDR1 SNHLY and CDR2 FYNNEI. The germline V and J ends were trimmed by 6 bases and 4 bases, with 15 bases remaining between them. The CDR3 is 15 amino acids. The CDR3 sequence: CASREAGRYNEKLFF. CDR3 coding DNA: TGTGCCAGCAGGGAGGCGGGACGGTATAATGAAAAACTGTTTTTT.

CDR3 in amino acids: CASSPVAGADSGNTIYF. CDR3 DNA sequence: TGTGCCAGCAGCCCGGTGGCTGGGGCCGACTCTGGAAACACCATATATTTT. This chain links TRBV7-8 with TRBJ1-3; tentative D call: TRBD1 (5 bases). Germline V gene lookup returns CDR1 SGHVS and CDR2 FQNEAQ. The V end was cut by 5 bases, the J end by 0 bases, with 17 bases between. CDR3 size: 17 residues.

The chain recombines TRBV19 with TRBJ2-1, with 8 bases lining up with TRBD2. Germline V gene lookup returns CDR1 LNHDA and CDR2 SQIVND (reference sequence). The CDR3 spans 15 residues. Trimming at V came to 7 bases and at J to 1 base, leaving 6 bases not matched to a gene. CDR3 loop: CASTVSGKSYNEQFF. The CDR3 nucleotides read TGTGCCAGTACCGTTAGCGGGAAGTCCTACAATGAGCAGTTCTTC.

The rearrangement uses TRBV6-5 and TRBJ2-7; D perhaps matches TRBD1 (6 bases). The CDR3 is 15 amino acids. Germline V gene sequence: CDR1 MNHEY, CDR2 SVGAGI. The germline V and J ends were trimmed by 6 bases and 0 bases, with 15 bases remaining between them. CDR3 sequence (DNA): TGTGCCAGCAGATGGTTCACAGGGCTCTCCTACGAGCAGTACTTC. It specifies CASRWFTGLSYEQYF.

The chain has TRBV5-1 and TRBJ2-2; TRBD2 aligns across 13 bases. The trim removed 4 bases at V and 4 bases at J, leaving 4 bases unmatched. The CDR3 spans 16 residues. Germline CDR1 reads SGHRS; CDR2 reads YFSETQ. In DNA form, the CDR3 reads TGCGCCAGCAGCCCAACTAGCGGGAGGGGCACCGGGGAGCTGTTTTTT. It is translated as CASSPTSGRGTGELFF.

Worth noting for this clone: Different DNA sequences within this sample yield the same CDR3. The chain uses TRBV27 and TRBJ2-3, with 13 bases lining up with TRBD2. Trimming removed 4 bases from V and 6 bases from J; junction bases left unmatched: 7. The CDR3 totals 16 residues. Germline lookup yields CDR1 MNHEY and CDR2 SMNVEV (reference sequence). The CDR3 loop is CASSSPGLAGTDTQYF. The DNA of the CDR3 is TGTGCCAGCAGTTCTCCGGGACTAGCGGGAACCGATACGCAGTATTTT.

V is TRBV30 and J is TRBJ2-3; 8 nucleotides match TRBD1. The CDR3 spans 15 residues. V gave up 3 bases and J gave up 1 base; unmatched junction bases: 6. Germline V gives CDR1 GTSNPN, CDR2 SVGIG (reference sequence). This chain's CDR3 is CAWRLTGGRTDTQYF. The CDR3 DNA sequence: TGTGCCTGGAGGTTAACAGGGGGGCGCACAGATACGCAGTATTTT.

The chain uses TRBV5-1 and TRBJ2-7; 9 positions match TRBD2. The CDR3 totals 14 residues. Losses at the gene ends were 4 bases for V and 5 bases for J; bases not matched to a gene: 7. From germline, CDR1 is SGHRS and CDR2 YFSETQ. The CDR3 region is CASSVSGSVDEQYF. The DNA for the CDR3 is TGCGCCAGCAGCGTTAGCGGGAGCGTTGACGAGCAGTACTTC.

The rearrangement joins TRBV9 to TRBJ1-3; possible D gene TRBD1, 6 bases. V lost 2 bases, J lost 5 bases, and 17 bases lay in between. CDR3 size: 16 residues. Per the germline V gene, CDR1 is SGDLS and CDR2 is YYNGEE. CDR3 in amino acids: CASSVSQGAVRNTIYF. CDR3 nucleotide sequence: TGTGCCAGCAGCGTTTCACAGGGTGCGGTCCGAAACACCATATATTTT. The variable domain in full, completed from reference TRBV9 and TRBJ1-3, reads DSGVTQTPKHLITATGQRVTLRCSPRSGDLSVYWYQQSLDQGLQFLIQYYNGEERAKGNILERFSAQQFPDLHSELNLSSLELGDSALYFCASSVSQGAVRNTIYFGEGSWLTVV.

The chain carries TRBV30 and TRBJ1-1; TRBD1 matches 9 bases. Unmatched junction bases numbered 15, after V lost 4 bases and J lost 6 bases. CDR1 is GTSNPN and CDR2 is SVGIG in the germline V gene (reference sequence). The CDR3 runs to 16 residues. Written as DNA, the CDR3 is TGTGCCTGGATGGGACAGGGAGCCTGGTCAGACGCTGAAGCTTTCTTT. It codes for CAWMGQGAWSDAEAFF.

This clone turned up a few times. This sequence joins TRBV5-1 and TRBJ2-2; 8 bases map to TRBD2. The germline V gene encodes CDR1 SGHRS and CDR2 YFSETQ. This CDR3 comprises 20 residues. The trim removed 0 bases at V and 7 bases at J, leaving 20 bases unmatched. The CDR3 loop is CASSLAVLSGGPWYSGELFF. The CDR3 DNA reads TGCGCCAGCAGCTTGGCCGTTCTTTCGGGAGGGCCGTGGTATAGCGGGGAGCTGTTTTTT.

V is TRBV5-4 and J is TRBJ2-5; 11 bases fit TRBD1. There are 16 residues in the CDR3. The V segment lost 4 bases and the J segment 5 bases; nucleotides outside the gene matches: 10. Germline V gene sequence: CDR1 SGHNT, CDR2 YYREEE (reference sequence). CDR3 in amino acids: CASSGGGQGAGETQYF. The CDR3 DNA reads as TGTGCCAGCAGCGGGGGAGGACAGGGGGCGGGGGAGACCCAGTACTTC.

CDR3 sequence (DNA): TGCGCCAGCAGCCTCGGGACTAGAGGATTAGAGACCCAGTACTTC. Residues: CASSLGTRGLETQYF. The rearrangement uses TRBV5-1 and TRBJ2-5, with TRBD2 matching over 8 bases. Trimming cost V 4 bases and J 4 bases; bases outside gene matches: 9. CDR3 length equals 15 residues. The V gene's germline CDR1 is SGHRS and CDR2 YFSETQ.

The gene calls are TRBV7-2 and TRBJ2-7, with a tentative D call TRBD2 (6 bases). V was cut by 5 bases and J by 0 bases, with 11 bases left in between. The CDR3 runs 14 residues. Germline V gene sequence: CDR1 SGHTA, CDR2 FQGNSA. CDR3 region: CASSPDYYSYEQYF. The CDR3 nucleotides read TGTGCCAGCAGCCCGGACTACTACTCCTACGAGCAGTACTTC.

This CDR3 reads CASSLDRAGDTQYF. The DNA of the CDR3 is TGTGCCAGCAGCTTGGACAGGGCCGGAGATACGCAGTATTTT. V is TRBV5-6 and J is TRBJ2-3, with D possibly TRBD1 on 6 matching bases. Germline V gene data show CDR1 as SGHDT and CDR2 as YYEEEE. Trimming pared 0 bases from V and 5 bases from J, leaving 10 bases between. The CDR3 spans 14 residues.